This entry lists 30 T cell receptor beta chains sequenced from one sample in a study of beta chain features in type 1 diabetes. Reverse transcription of all isolated RNA meant that expressed TCRB transcripts were sequenced. Measured with immunoSEQ multiplex PCR; TCRdb has only the in-frame clones, and not every one. The data show 350,000 or so clones, around 20% seen once. Sequenced sample: naive CD4+ T cells from blood. The receptor source for this set is a woman aged 18-29 years in good health.

The table lists this clone with a few counts. The V gene is TRBV4-2, the J gene TRBJ1-4; D uncertain. The CDR3 runs to 16 residues. The germline V and J ends were trimmed by 1 base and 8 bases, with 17 bases remaining between them. Per germline, CDR1 LGHNA and CDR2 YNFKEQ. The CDR3 loop reads CASSQGPVRGGEKLFF. The CDR3 DNA is TGTGCCAGCAGCCAAGGTCCAGTCCGGGGTGGGGAAAAACTGTTTTTT.

This rearrangement joins TRBV5-4 to TRBJ2-5; D ambiguous. The CDR3 is made up of 13 amino acids. The germline V gene encodes CDR1 SGHNT and CDR2 YYREEE (reference sequence). Deletions cut 2 bases from V and 4 bases from J, with 9 bases between. CDR3 amino acids: CASSLNSGETQYF. Written as DNA, the CDR3 is TGTGCCAGCAGCTTAAATTCGGGAGAGACCCAGTACTTC.

This rearrangement joins TRBV12-5 to TRBJ2-1; D perhaps matches TRBD1 (6 bases). Germline V lookup: CDR1 LGHNT, CDR2 FRNRAP. This CDR3 has 15 residues. The V gene lost 1 base and the J gene lost 9 bases, with 16 bases spanning the gap. CDR3 protein: CASGLAPLGGGEQFF. The CDR3 bases are TGTGCTAGTGGTTTGGCACCCCTAGGGGGTGGTGAGCAGTTCTTC.

This sequence joins TRBV2 and TRBJ2-3; D is unresolved. Germline CDR1 reads SNHLY; CDR2 reads FYNNEI. Trimming cost V 3 bases and J 0 bases, with 22 bases left between them. The CDR3 loop spans 19 amino acids. The CDR3 sequence is CASSERLPRLYVSTDTQYF. CDR3 nucleotide sequence: TGTGCCAGCAGTGAGCGCCTTCCCCGTCTATACGTTAGCACAGATACGCAGTATTTT. Looking up the rest from reference TRBV2 and TRBJ2-3 gives the full variable domain: EPEVTQTPSHQVTQMGQEVILRCVPISNHLYFYWYRQILGQKVEFLVSFYNNEISEKSEIFDDQFSVERPDGSNFTLKIRSTKLEDSAMYFCASSERLPRLYVSTDTQYFGPGTRLTVL.

This chain uses TRBV6-1 with TRBJ2-7; the match to TRBD2 covers 11 bases. CDR1 is MNHNS and CDR2 is SASEGT in the germline V gene. The CDR3 runs 12 residues. V shed 8 bases and J 5 bases; nucleotides not matched to a gene: 2. CDR3 sequence reads: CASSLAGDEQYF. In nucleotides, the CDR3 is TGTGCCAGCTCACTAGCGGGAGACGAGCAGTACTTC.

The chain combines TRBV28 with TRBJ2-2, with D tentatively TRBD2 (5 bases). V dropped 5 bases and J dropped 1 base, with 11 bases sitting between them. This CDR3 is built from 15 residues. Germline CDR1 is MDHEN and CDR2 is SYDVKM. CDR3 sequence (DNA): TGTGCCAGCAGTGAGGGCAGACTGAACACCGGGGAGCTGTTTTTT. Protein product: CASSEGRLNTGELFF.

The rearrangement uses TRBV6-6 and TRBJ2-5; TRBD1 might be the D (5 bases). The CDR3 is 14 residues long. Germline-derived CDR1 and CDR2 are MNHNY and SVGAGI (reference sequence). The V gene lost 0 bases and the J gene lost 2 bases, with 7 bases spanning the gap. CDR3 in amino acids: CASSYSRQQETQYF. The CDR3 coding sequence is TGTGCCAGCAGTTACTCCAGACAGCAAGAGACCCAGTACTTC.

This clone was seen more than once but under ten times. This chain links TRBV7-2 with TRBJ2-7; TRBD2 matches 8 bases. The CDR3 spans 14 residues. V trimming: 5 bases; J trimming: 5 bases; junction bases outside the gene matches: 8. Germline V lookup: CDR1 SGHTA, CDR2 FQGNSA. The CDR3 DNA follows: TGTGCCAGCAGCATGAGCGGGAGCCGGAACGAGCAGTACTTC. It specifies CASSMSGSRNEQYF.

In its sample, this clone was seen a few times. This chain uses TRBV2 with TRBJ1-1; D remains unclear. There are 13 residues in the CDR3. The V gene lost 4 bases and the J gene lost 2 bases, with 8 bases spanning the gap. The germline V gene has CDR1 SNHLY and CDR2 FYNNEI. CDR3 loop: CASSVSGNTEAFF. The CDR3 region has the DNA TGTGCCAGCAGTGTATCAGGAAACACTGAAGCTTTCTTT.

The chain combines TRBV29-1 with TRBJ1-2, with 10 nucleotides matching TRBD1. The CDR3 totals 14 residues. Germline CDR1 SQVTM, CDR2 ANQGSEA. The trim removed 0 bases at V and 6 bases at J, leaving 4 bases unmatched. CDR3 DNA: TGCAGCGTTGAAGATTTTGGACAGGGGGATGGCTACACCTTC. Its protein is CSVEDFGQGDGYTF.

This clone came up once. Its ends do not fully match the called genes, so a read error is possible. This chain joins TRBV11-1 and TRBJ2-5; 10 bases align to TRBD2. The CDR3 covers 14 residues. Germline V lookup: CDR1 SGHAT, CDR2 FQDESV (reference sequence). Here the CDR3 DNA reads TGTGCCAGCAGCCTAGCGGGGGAGGGGGAGACCCAGTACTTC. Its protein product is CASSLAGEGETQYF.

This rearrangement joins TRBV30 to TRBJ2-5, with D tentatively TRBD2 (6 bases). This CDR3 contains 13 residues. V was pared by 6 bases and J by 3 bases, with 14 bases between. CDR1 is GTSNPN, CDR2 SVGIG, per germline (reference sequence). Written as DNA, the CDR3 is TGTGCCTGTGACTCGGGCGGGGAAGAGACCCAGTACTTC. This gives the protein CACDSGGEETQYF. The whole variable domain, remainder taken from reference TRBV30 and TRBJ2-5, is SQTIHQWPATLVQPVGSPLSLECTVEGTSNPNLYWYRQAAGRGLQLLFYSVGIGQISSEVPQNLSASRPQDRQFILSSKKLLLSDSGFYLCACDSGGEETQYFGPGTRLLVL.

The CDR3 loop is CASSWGQGVKNTEAFF. The CDR3, as DNA: TGTGCCAGCAGTTGGGGACAGGGGGTCAAGAACACTGAAGCTTTCTTT. The rearrangement links TRBV6-5 to TRBJ1-1; 11 nucleotides line up with TRBD1. V lost 4 bases, J lost 1 base, and 5 bases stayed unmatched. CDR3 length: 16 amino acids. CDR1 and CDR2 from the germline V gene are MNHEY and SVGAGI.

This chain joins TRBV7-9 and TRBJ2-3; D may be TRBD2 (5 bases). This CDR3 comprises 17 residues. The germline gives CDR1 SEHNR, CDR2 FQNEAQ (reference sequence). Trimming pared 1 base from V and 6 bases from J, leaving 20 bases between. The CDR3 nucleotides are TGTGCCAGCAGCTTAGTGTCGGCTAGCCTTGGTGCGGATACGCAGTATTTT. Translating gives CASSLVSASLGADTQYF.

This clone was picked up a small number of times. This chain links TRBV5-1 with TRBJ2-7; D may be TRBD1 (5 bases). The CDR3 extends over 12 amino acids. V was clipped by 7 bases and J by 5 bases, with 13 bases between them. CDR1 and CDR2 from the germline V gene are SGHRS and YFSETQ. DNA of the CDR3: TGCGCCAGCCGGCCAGGGTTGGACGAGCAGTACTTC. Translating it yields CASRPGLDEQYF.

This chain links TRBV2 with TRBJ2-5; no reliable D call. With 4 bases removed from V and 5 bases from J, the gap between germline ends came to 11 bases. The CDR3 loop spans 13 amino acids. Germline V CDR1 and CDR2: SNHLY, FYNNEI. CDR3 loop: CASSVHLGETQYF. CDR3 sequence (DNA): TGTGCCAGCAGTGTTCATCTTGGCGAGACCCAGTACTTC. Drawing the rest from reference TRBV2 and TRBJ2-5, the complete variable domain is EPEVTQTPSHQVTQMGQEVILRCVPISNHLYFYWYRQILGQKVEFLVSFYNNEISEKSEIFDDQFSVERPDGSNFTLKIRSTKLEDSAMYFCASSVHLGETQYFGPGTRLLVL.

This sequence joins TRBV18 and TRBJ2-1; perhaps TRBD2 as D (6 bases). CDR1 KGHSH and CDR2 LQKENI come from the germline V gene. Trimming cost V 2 bases and J 10 bases, with 15 bases left between them. This CDR3 is 14 amino acids long. CDR3 DNA sequence: TGTGCCAGCTCACCAGGATTAACGGGAGACGAGCAGTTCTTC. The encoded protein is CASSPGLTGDEQFF.

The chain is built from TRBV6-1 and TRBJ2-5; tentative D call: TRBD2 (6 bases). V was shortened by 4 bases and J by 7 bases, with 13 bases between the two germline ends. CDR1 is MNHNS and CDR2 is SASEGT in the germline V gene. This CDR3 is built from 13 residues. The CDR3 DNA reads TGTGCCAGCAGTGGAGTACGGCGGGGGACCCAGTACTTC. This sequence encodes CASSGVRRGTQYF.

The chain combines TRBV10-3 with TRBJ2-7; perhaps TRBD1 as D (5 bases). Germline CDR1 and CDR2: ENHRY and SYGVKD. Trimming pared 0 bases from V and 6 bases from J, leaving 15 bases between. CDR3 length: 15 residues. The chain's CDR3 is CAISESKGMLGEQYF. CDR3 bases: TGTGCCATCAGTGAGTCTAAGGGGATGTTGGGCGAGCAGTACTTC.

This chain links TRBV5-4 with TRBJ2-1, with TRBD2 matching 9 bases. The V segment lost 4 bases and the J segment 4 bases; nucleotides outside the gene matches: 6. The CDR3 sequence is 15 residues long. Germline-derived CDR1 and CDR2 are SGHNT and YYREEE (reference sequence). The CDR3 spells CASSLRLAGYNEQFF. As DNA, the CDR3 is TGTGCCAGCAGCCTACGGCTAGCGGGGTACAATGAGCAGTTCTTC.

The chain employs TRBV4-2 and TRBJ2-5, with 7 bases fitting TRBD2. Germline V gene sequence: CDR1 LGHNA, CDR2 YNFKEQ. The CDR3 is 14 residues long. The ends lost 0 bases at V and 4 bases at J; junction bases unmatched: 2. The CDR3 protein is CASSQESGGETQYF. CDR3 DNA sequence: TGTGCCAGCAGCCAAGAGTCGGGAGGAGAGACCCAGTACTTC.

The rearrangement joins TRBV5-4 to TRBJ1-2; tentatively, D is TRBD1 (5 bases). Trimming took off 3 bases at V and 5 bases at J, with 14 bases between the two ends. CDR3 length: 14 amino acids. Germline CDR1 and CDR2: SGHNT and YYREEE (reference sequence). The CDR3 DNA reads TGTGCCAGCAGCTCGGCAGGGTTTTCTTATGGCTACACCTTC. It yields the protein CASSSAGFSYGYTF.

This chain connects TRBV18 to TRBJ1-2; no clear D. With 3 bases removed from V and 4 bases from J, the gap between germline ends came to 9 bases. In germline, CDR1 is KGHSH, CDR2 LQKENI. The CDR3 covers 13 residues. The CDR3: CASSPELGYGYTF. The CDR3 DNA reads as TGTGCCAGCTCACCGGAGCTGGGCTATGGCTACACCTTC. The full variable domain, its missing parts supplied by reference TRBV18 and TRBJ1-2, is NAGVMQNPRHLVRRRGQEARLRCSPMKGHSHVYWYRQLPEEGLKFMVYLQKENIIDESGMPKERFSAEFPKEGPSILRIQQVVRGDSAAYFCASSPELGYGYTFGSGTRLTVV.

There are a few counts of this clone. The rearrangement uses TRBV5-1 and TRBJ2-3; 9 positions agree with TRBD2. This CDR3 has 16 amino acids. Germline loops: CDR1 SGHRS, CDR2 YFSETQ. V was pared by 0 bases and J by 5 bases, with 7 bases of the junction left unmatched. The DNA for the CDR3 is TGCGCCAGCAGCTTGGCTATTAGCGGGAGTCGAGATACGCAGTATTTT. This encodes CASSLAISGSRDTQYF.

This clone was recorded only once. Additional DNA sequences in this sample encode the identical CDR3. V gene TRBV5-1 combines with J gene TRBJ2-5, with 7 bases lining up with TRBD1. This CDR3 comprises 14 residues. Germline V CDR1 and CDR2: SGHRS, YFSETQ. V lost 0 bases to trimming and J lost 4 bases; unmatched junction nucleotides: 3. In nucleotides, the CDR3 is TGCGCCAGCAGCTTGGAGGGGGCACGAGAGACCCAGTACTTC. This sequence encodes CASSLEGARETQYF.

The sample holds a few counts of this clone. The chain has TRBV28 and TRBJ1-1; D not resolved. Trimming removed 2 bases from V and 3 bases from J, with 10 bases in between. The CDR3 runs to 14 residues. Germline V gene data show CDR1 as MDHEN and CDR2 as SYDVKM. CDR3 loop: CASSLVQSDTEAFF. The DNA of the CDR3 is TGTGCCAGCAGTTTAGTACAGTCGGACACTGAAGCTTTCTTT.

The chain joins TRBV19 to TRBJ2-7; perhaps TRBD1 as D (5 bases). Germline V CDR1 and CDR2: LNHDA, SQIVND (reference sequence). CDR3 length equals 13 residues. Trimming cost V 2 bases and J 2 bases, with 7 bases left between them. CDR3 region: CASSIRGPYEQYF. Written as DNA, the CDR3 is TGTGCCAGTAGTATAAGGGGTCCCTACGAGCAGTACTTC.

V usage is TRBV2 and J usage is TRBJ2-7; the D is unclear. This CDR3 spans 13 amino acids. Germline V gene lookup returns CDR1 SNHLY and CDR2 FYNNEI. V shed 1 base and J shed 0 bases, with 4 bases lying between them. CDR3: CASSEDSSYEQYF. For the CDR3, the DNA is TGTGCCAGCAGTGAAGACAGCTCCTACGAGCAGTACTTC. The variable domain in full, with the rest retrieved from reference TRBV2 and TRBJ2-7, is EPEVTQTPSHQVTQMGQEVILRCVPISNHLYFYWYRQILGQKVEFLVSFYNNEISEKSEIFDDQFSVERPDGSNFTLKIRSTKLEDSAMYFCASSEDSSYEQYFGPGTRLTVT.

The chain uses TRBV9 and TRBJ1-1, with TRBD1 matching over 8 bases. Germline V gives CDR1 SGDLS, CDR2 YYNGEE. The CDR3 runs 16 residues. The trim removed 4 bases at V and 4 bases at J, leaving 12 bases unmatched. CDR3 sequence: CASSPSTGVGSTEAFF. The CDR3 DNA reads TGTGCCAGCAGCCCATCGACAGGGGTTGGGAGCACTGAAGCTTTCTTT.

The chain carries TRBV25-1 and TRBJ2-1; D not certain. The CDR3 runs 15 residues. Deletions cut 1 base from V and 2 bases from J, with 9 bases between. Germline V CDR1 and CDR2: MGHDK, SYGVNS. The CDR3 protein is CASSESSSAYNEQFF. As DNA, the CDR3 is TGTGCCAGCAGTGAATCCAGTTCAGCCTACAATGAGCAGTTCTTC.